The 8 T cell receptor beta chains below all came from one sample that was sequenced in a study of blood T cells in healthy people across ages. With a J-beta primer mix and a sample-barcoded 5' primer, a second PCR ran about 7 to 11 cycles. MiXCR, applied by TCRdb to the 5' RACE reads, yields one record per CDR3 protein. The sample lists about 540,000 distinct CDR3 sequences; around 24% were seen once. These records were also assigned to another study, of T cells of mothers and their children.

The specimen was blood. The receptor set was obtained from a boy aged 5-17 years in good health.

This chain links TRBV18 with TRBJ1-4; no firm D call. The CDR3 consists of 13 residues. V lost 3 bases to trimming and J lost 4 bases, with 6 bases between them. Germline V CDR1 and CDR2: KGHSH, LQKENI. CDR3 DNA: TGTGCCAGCTCACCCGGTCTTAATGAAAAACTGTTTTTT. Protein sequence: CASSPGLNEKLFF.

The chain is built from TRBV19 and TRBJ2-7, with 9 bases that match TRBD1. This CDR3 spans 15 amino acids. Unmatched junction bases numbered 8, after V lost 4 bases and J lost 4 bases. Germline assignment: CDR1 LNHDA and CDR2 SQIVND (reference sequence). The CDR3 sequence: CASSTGTGIRYEQYF. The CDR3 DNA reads TGTGCCAGTAGTACCGGGACAGGGATTCGGTACGAGCAGTACTTC. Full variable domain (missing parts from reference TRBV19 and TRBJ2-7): DGGITQSPKYLFRKEGQNVTLSCEQNLNHDAMYWYRQDPGQGLRLIYYSQIVNDFQKGDIAEGYSVSREKKESFPLTVTSAQKNPTAFYLCASSTGTGIRYEQYFGPGTRLTVT.

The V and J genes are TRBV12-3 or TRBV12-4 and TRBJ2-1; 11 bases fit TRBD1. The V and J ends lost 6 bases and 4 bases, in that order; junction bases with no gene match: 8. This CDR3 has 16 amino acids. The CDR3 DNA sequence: TGTGCCAGCAGCTACCGAGGGACAGGGGGTTACAATGAGCAGTTCTTC. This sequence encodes CASSYRGTGGYNEQFF.

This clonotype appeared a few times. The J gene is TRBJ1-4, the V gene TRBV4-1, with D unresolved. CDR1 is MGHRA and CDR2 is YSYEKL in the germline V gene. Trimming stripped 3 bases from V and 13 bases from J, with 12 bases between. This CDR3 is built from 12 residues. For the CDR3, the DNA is TGCGCCAGCAGCCACTCCTTAGGGAGACTGTTTTTT. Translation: CASSHSLGRLFF.

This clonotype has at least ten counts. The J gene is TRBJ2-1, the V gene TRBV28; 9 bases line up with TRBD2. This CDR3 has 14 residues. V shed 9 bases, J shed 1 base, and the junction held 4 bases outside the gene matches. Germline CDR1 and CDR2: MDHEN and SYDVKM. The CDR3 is CASSSGASYNEQFF. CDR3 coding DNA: TGTGCCAGTTCTAGCGGGGCATCCTACAATGAGCAGTTCTTC.

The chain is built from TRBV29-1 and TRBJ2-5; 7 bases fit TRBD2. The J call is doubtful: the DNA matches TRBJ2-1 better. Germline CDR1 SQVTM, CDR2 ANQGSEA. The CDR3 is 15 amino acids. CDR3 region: CSVEGYRAGETEQFF. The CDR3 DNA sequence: TGCAGCGTTGAGGGGTATCGGGCGGGAGAGACTGAGCAGTTCTTC.

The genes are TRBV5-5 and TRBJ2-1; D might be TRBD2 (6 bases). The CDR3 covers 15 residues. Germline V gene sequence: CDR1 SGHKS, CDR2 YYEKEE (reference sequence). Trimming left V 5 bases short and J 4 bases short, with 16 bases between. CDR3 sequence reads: CASSSGISGYNEQFF. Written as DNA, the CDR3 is TGTGCCAGCAGTTCCGGGATTAGCGGTTACAATGAGCAGTTCTTC.

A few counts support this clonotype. CDR3 residues: CSASPRGTEAFF. CDR3 sequence (DNA): TGCAGTGCTTCCCCCAGGGGAACTGAAGCTTTCTTT. The V gene is TRBV20-1, the J gene TRBJ1-1; D possibly corresponds to TRBD1 (6 bases). The V gene's germline CDR1 is DFQATT and CDR2 SNEGSKA (reference sequence). Trimming cost V 5 bases and J 5 bases, with 12 bases left between them. The length of the CDR3 is 12 residues.